The present T cell receptor (beta chain) was sequenced within a study of shared clonotypes between healthy human individuals. Ten immunoSEQ deep assay plates were used by the authors to sequence unsorted PBMC DNA. The table came from immunoSEQ multiplex PCR; TCRdb's copy has only in-frame clones and leaves some out. The data show fewer than 600,000 clones, roughly 83% seen once. The V end was cut by 7 bases, the J end by 0 bases, with 10 bases between. The CDR3 spans 13 residues. The germline gives CDR1 MNHNS, CDR2 SASEGT. Each of the donors was a healthy adult who was HIV-negative and had not had a recent acute infection or vaccination.

The sample was PBMCs. This sequence joins TRBV6-1 and TRBJ2-7; D unresolved. This clonotype was sampled from a woman aged 40 to 50 in good health. Some clones in this sample may be carry-over from other donors' samples. The DNA of the CDR3 is TGTGCCAGCAAGCGTCCGATCTCCTACGAGCAGTACTTC. It yields the protein CASKRPISYEQYF.